These 23 T cell receptor beta chains share one sample of origin, sequenced in a study of shared clonotypes between healthy human individuals. Assay used: immunoSEQ multiplex PCR; TCRdb lists only in-frame clones, some missing. The repertoire holds millions of clones, with under 95% as singletons. Positive CCR7 selection of CD45RO-negative cells yielded the naive CD8 cells, and terminally differentiated effector memory CD45RA+ cells were excluded. Material for sequencing was naive CD8+ T cells from PBMCs. The receptors come from a man aged 18 to 35 in good health. Some clones in this sample may be carry-over from other donors' samples.

The CDR3 protein is CSVERAAEWGGELFF. For the CDR3, the DNA is TGCAGCGTTGAACGGGCAGCCGAGTGGGGCGGGGAGCTGTTTTTT. This chain joins TRBV29-1 and TRBJ2-2; no reliable D call. The CDR3 is 15 residues long. Looked up from germline, CDR1 is SQVTM and CDR2 is ANQGSEA. The V end lost 2 bases, the J end lost 7 bases, and 17 bases lay between the germline ends.

This chain uses TRBV19 with TRBJ1-4; no clear D gene. This CDR3 region has 15 residues. With 2 bases removed from V and 0 bases from J, the gap between germline ends came to 7 bases. Germline CDR1 LNHDA, CDR2 SQIVND (reference sequence). The CDR3 reads CASSIWRATNEKLFF. DNA for the CDR3: TGTGCCAGTAGTATATGGAGGGCAACTAATGAAAAACTGTTTTTT.

The chain links TRBV4-2 to TRBJ1-1; tentative D call: TRBD1 (6 bases). Germline V gives CDR1 LGHNA, CDR2 YNFKEQ. V shed 4 bases and J shed 1 base, with 13 bases lying between them. The CDR3 is 15 amino acids. The DNA of the CDR3 is TGTGCCAGCAGCCCTCTGCCGGGACAGAACACTGAAGCTTTCTTT. As protein: CASSPLPGQNTEAFF.

This chain connects TRBV2 to TRBJ2-7; no firm D call. The ends were cut back, 5 bases at V and 7 bases at J, with 12 bases in the middle. Germline CDR1 SNHLY, CDR2 FYNNEI. CDR3 length equals 12 residues. The CDR3 DNA sequence: TGTGCCAGCAGTTCAGGTACCCCGGAGCAGTACTTC. It encodes CASSSGTPEQYF.

The chain couples TRBV7-9 to TRBJ2-3; perhaps TRBD2 as D (5 bases). CDR1 is SEHNR, CDR2 FQNEAQ, per germline (reference sequence). CDR3 size: 16 residues. V was pared by 4 bases and J by 0 bases, with 14 bases between. The CDR3 DNA reads as TGTGCCAGCAGCTCCCCTACGGGGTCTAGCACAGATACGCAGTATTTT. This translates into CASSSPTGSSTDTQYF.

The chain employs TRBV28 and TRBJ2-1; tentatively, D is TRBD2 (5 bases). V dropped 6 bases and J dropped 0 bases, with 15 bases sitting between them. CDR1 and CDR2 from the germline V gene are MDHEN and SYDVKM. This CDR3 comprises 16 residues. CDR3 sequence: CASSYISGNSYNEQFF. The CDR3 region has the DNA TGTGCCAGCAGCTACATATCCGGGAACTCCTACAATGAGCAGTTCTTC.

This rearrangement joins TRBV6-1 to TRBJ2-1; perhaps TRBD1 as D (6 bases). The CDR3 length is 12 residues. Germline V gene sequence: CDR1 MNHNS, CDR2 SASEGT. The V end lost 6 bases, the J end lost 9 bases, and 12 bases lay between the germline ends. CDR3 loop: CASRPGAGEQFF. The CDR3 DNA sequence: TGTGCCAGCAGACCAGGGGCGGGTGAGCAGTTCTTC.

This CDR3 is CASSQETGLVYGYTF. Here the CDR3 DNA reads TGCGCCAGCAGCCAGGAAACAGGGCTAGTCTATGGCTACACCTTC. This sequence joins TRBV4-3 and TRBJ1-2; TRBD1 is a possible D gene (6 bases). V shed 3 bases and J shed 4 bases, with 15 bases lying between them. This CDR3 has 15 amino acids. Per the germline V gene, CDR1 is LGHNA and CDR2 is YSLEER.

The chain has TRBV5-6 and TRBJ2-7; TRBD1 might be the D (6 bases). V dropped 4 bases and J dropped 3 bases, with 14 bases sitting between them. Germline V lookup: CDR1 SGHDT, CDR2 YYEEEE. The CDR3 contains 14 residues. The CDR3 DNA reads TGTGCCAGCAGCATCCGGGACATACTCTACGAGCAGTACTTC. As protein: CASSIRDILYEQYF.

V and J are TRBV27 and TRBJ1-1; possibly TRBD1 for D (6 bases). V lost 0 bases, J lost 6 bases, and 20 bases lay in between. This CDR3 comprises 17 residues. The germline CDR1 and CDR2 sequences are MNHEY and SMNVEV (reference sequence). CDR3 sequence (DNA): TGTGCCAGCAGTTTATCTAACAGGGTTTGGTTGGTCGCTGAAGCTTTCTTT. Protein: CASSLSNRVWLVAEAFF.

The genes are TRBV4-3 and TRBJ2-1; 7 nucleotides match TRBD2. Germline V CDR1 and CDR2: LGHNA, YSLEER. V lost 0 bases, J lost 6 bases, and 8 bases stayed unmatched. The CDR3 runs 16 residues. The CDR3 reads CASSQDRGLAANEQFF. The CDR3, as DNA: TGCGCCAGCAGCCAAGACCGGGGTCTAGCGGCCAATGAGCAGTTCTTC.

In regard to this clone: Within the sample, other DNA sequences also encode this same CDR3. The chain is built from TRBV30 and TRBJ2-7; D is undetermined. Trimming shortened V by 1 base and J by 2 bases, and 3 bases separated the two germline ends. The CDR3 is made up of 11 amino acids. The germline V gene encodes CDR1 GTSNPN and CDR2 SVGIG (reference sequence). The CDR3 region is CAWSEAYEQYF. CDR3 in DNA: TGTGCCTGGAGTGAGGCCTACGAGCAGTACTTC.

This clone was observed a handful of times. This sample includes further DNA sequences coding for the same CDR3. V gene TRBV30 combines with J gene TRBJ1-1; no firm D call. CDR1 and CDR2 (germline): GTSNPN, SVGIG (reference sequence). The V end lost 0 bases, the J end lost 2 bases, and 7 bases lay between the germline ends. This CDR3 region has 13 residues. CDR3 bases: TGTGCCTGGAGTGTTACGGCAAACACTGAAGCTTTCTTT. Encoded protein: CAWSVTANTEAFF. Full variable domain (remainder filled in from reference TRBV30 and TRBJ1-1): SQTIHQWPATLVQPVGSPLSLECTVEGTSNPNLYWYRQAAGRGLQLLFYSVGIGQISSEVPQNLSASRPQDRQFILSSKKLLLSDSGFYLCAWSVTANTEAFFGQGTRLTVV.

The rearrangement uses TRBV9 and TRBJ2-3; 7 nucleotides align to TRBD2. The CDR3 is 15 residues long. Per the germline V gene, CDR1 is SGDLS and CDR2 is YYNGEE. V lost 3 bases to trimming and J lost 0 bases; unmatched junction nucleotides: 4. CDR3 bases: TGTGCCAGCAGCGGAAGCGGGGACAGCACAGATACGCAGTATTTT. Its protein is CASSGSGDSTDTQYF.

The chain joins TRBV7-9 to TRBJ2-7, with 9 bases matching TRBD1. The CDR3 spans 15 residues. The J segment lost 6 bases and the V segment lost 5 bases, leaving 11 bases of the junction unmatched. Germline values: CDR1 SEHNR, CDR2 FQNEAQ (reference sequence). The CDR3 reads CASSPRTGDGIEQYF. CDR3 nucleotides: TGTGCCAGCAGCCCTAGGACAGGGGACGGAATCGAGCAGTACTTC. Looking up the rest from reference TRBV7-9 and TRBJ2-7 gives the full variable domain: DTGVSQNPRHKITKRGQNVTFRCDPISEHNRLYWYRQTLGQGPEFLTYFQNEAQLEKSRLLSDRFSAERPKGSFSTLEIQRTEQGDSAMYLCASSPRTGDGIEQYFGPGTRLTVT.

The chain combines TRBV6-5 with TRBJ1-1, with unresolved D. The germline V gene encodes CDR1 MNHEY and CDR2 SVGAGI. V lost 6 bases and J 11 bases, leaving 19 bases between the germline ends. This CDR3 comprises 13 residues. CDR3 protein: CASSPVWGAGAFF. In DNA form, the CDR3 reads TGTGCCAGCAGCCCGGTTTGGGGAGCTGGGGCTTTCTTT.

The rearrangement uses TRBV6-6 and TRBJ1-5; D not certain. Trimming stripped 3 bases from V and 2 bases from J, with 8 bases between. The germline V gene encodes CDR1 MNHNY and CDR2 SVGAGI (reference sequence). The CDR3 has 14 amino acids. Written as DNA, the CDR3 is TGTGCCAGCAGTTATTGGCAGGGCAATCAGCCCCAGCATTTT. Protein sequence: CASSYWQGNQPQHF.

As to this clone: In the same sample, other DNA sequences code for this CDR3. The chain employs TRBV29-1 and TRBJ1-1; 10 bases align to TRBD1. CDR3 length: 13 amino acids. The V segment lost 5 bases and the J segment 2 bases; nucleotides outside the gene matches: 2. CDR1 and CDR2 from the germline V gene are SQVTM and ANQGSEA. The CDR3 DNA is TGCAGCGTTAAGACAGGGGGCAACACTGAAGCTTTCTTT. The encoded protein is CSVKTGGNTEAFF.

The chain carries TRBV15 and TRBJ2-7, with D perhaps matching TRBD2 (5 bases). This CDR3 spans 14 amino acids. From germline, CDR1 is LNHNV and CDR2 YYDKDF (reference sequence). Trimming took off 4 bases at V and 4 bases at J, with 14 bases between the two ends. The CDR3 coding sequence is TGTGCCACCAGCATATCTCCTGAGGGTTACGAGCAGTACTTC. It codes for CATSISPEGYEQYF.

This clone was seen just once. Other DNA sequences in this specimen translate into the identical CDR3. The rearrangement joins TRBV9 to TRBJ2-1; the D call may be TRBD1 or TRBD2 (5 bases each). Germline assignment: CDR1 SGDLS and CDR2 YYNGEE. The CDR3 sequence is 15 residues long. The V and J ends lost 3 bases and 2 bases respectively, with 12 bases between them. CDR3 DNA sequence: TGTGCCAGCAGCGGGGGTAGAGGGGCCTACAATGAGCAGTTCTTC. Translated, it gives CASSGGRGAYNEQFF. The whole variable domain, filled in from reference TRBV9 and TRBJ2-1, reads DSGVTQTPKHLITATGQRVTLRCSPRSGDLSVYWYQQSLDQGLQFLIQYYNGEERAKGNILERFSAQQFPDLHSELNLSSLELGDSALYFCASSGGRGAYNEQFFGPGTRLTVL.

On this clone itself: Other DNA sequences of this sample code for an identical CDR3. This chain links TRBV7-9 with TRBJ2-7; D may correspond to TRBD1 or TRBD2 (5 bases each). Germline CDR1 SEHNR, CDR2 FQNEAQ (reference sequence). The CDR3 covers 12 residues. V was shortened by 4 bases and J by 4 bases, with 8 bases between the two germline ends. The CDR3 sequence is CASSSEGYEQYF. CDR3 sequence (DNA): TGTGCCAGCAGCTCAGAGGGGTACGAGCAGTACTTC. Filled out from reference TRBV7-9 and TRBJ2-7, the complete variable domain reads DTGVSQNPRHKITKRGQNVTFRCDPISEHNRLYWYRQTLGQGPEFLTYFQNEAQLEKSRLLSDRFSAERPKGSFSTLEIQRTEQGDSAMYLCASSSEGYEQYFGPGTRLTVT.

The gene calls are TRBV30 and TRBJ1-2, with TRBD1 matching 7 bases. The CDR3 length is 14 residues. V dropped 1 base and J dropped 1; count of bases not matched to a gene: 3. CDR1 GTSNPN and CDR2 SVGIG come from the germline V gene (reference sequence). The CDR3 bases are TGTGCCTGGAGTGGACAGGGAATTAACTATGGCTACACCTTC. This gives the protein CAWSGQGINYGYTF.

The chain recombines TRBV28 with TRBJ2-7; D gene unclear. V was clipped by 7 bases and J by 3 bases, with 25 bases between them. The CDR3 sequence is 17 residues long. Germline-derived CDR1 and CDR2 are MDHEN and SYDVKM. CDR3 coding DNA: TGTGCCAGCATTTCGCTACCGCTAAGGGAAGGGAACTACGAGCAGTACTTC. Its translation is CASISLPLREGNYEQYF.